This TCR beta chain was observed in a study of neurological immune-mediated disorders. Study observations and caveats: CDR3 amino acid sequences found in expanded clones were never shared across subjects, suggesting private repertoires in all groups.

In every sequencing run, more than 160 million TCR-beta sequences were generated from 15-18 subjects. MiXCR, applied by TCRdb to the 5' RACE reads, yields one record per CDR3 protein. The sample includes roughly 100,000 distinct CDR3 sequences, approximately 3.3% seen only once; the top ten take 5% to 6.5%. Ten or more counts support this clonotype. The antigen remains unidentified. The CDR3 spans 15 residues. The V and J ends lost 5 bases and 5 bases, in that order; junction bases with no gene match: 10. Per germline, CDR1 MNHEY and CDR2 SMNVEV (reference sequence). The specimen sequenced was PBMCs. The chain has TRBV27 and TRBJ2-7, with 9 positions matching TRBD1. The receptor was isolated from a woman younger than 35 with multiple sclerosis. CDR3 protein: CASSLWGQGAHEQYF. The DNA of the CDR3 is TGTGCCAGCAGTCTTTGGGGACAGGGTGCCCACGAGCAGTACTTC.